The rows below give T cell receptor beta chains drawn from one sample of a study of shared clonotypes between healthy human individuals. Clones were read by immunoSEQ multiplex PCR, and TCRdb kept only the in-frame ones, dropping some. The sample has nearly 1,000,000 clones, 70% to 85% seen once. The sample consisted of memory CD4+ T cells sorted from blood. These receptors were collected from a man aged 18-30 years in good health. Each CDR3 is given with its conserved first and last residue. A D gene is named only where the DNA matches it firmly. Some rows mark clone size as missing; the rest say once, few, many or name a class of expanded clone.

j_call | v_call | clone_size | d_call | cdr3_aa | cdr3_nt
TRBJ2-5 | TRBV5-1 | once | TRBD1 | CASSKGQGATETQYF | TGCGCCAGCAGCAAGGGACAGGGGGCTACGGAGACCCAGTACTTC
TRBJ2-7 | TRBV11-3 | - | - | CASSPGQGREQYF | TGTGCCAGCAGTCCCGGGCAGGGGCGGGAGCAGTACTTC
TRBJ2-5 | TRBV27 | - | - | CASSLYSYRQETQYF | TGTGCCAGCAGTTTATATTCCTATAGGCAAGAGACCCAGTACTTC
TRBJ2-1 | TRBV5-6 | - | - | CASSQQGRNEQFF | TGTGCCAGCAGCCAACAGGGGAGGAATGAGCAGTTCTTC
TRBJ2-2 | TRBV11-2 | - | - | CASSQSLGSAGELFF | TGTGCCAGCAGCCAGTCCTTGGGGAGCGCCGGGGAGCTGTTTTTT
TRBJ2-1 | TRBV5-1 | - | - | CASSLVPSYNEQFF | TGCGCCAGCAGCTTGGTCCCTTCCTACAATGAGCAGTTCTTC
TRBJ1-1 | TRBV10-2 | - | - | CASSESGLLNTEAFF | TGCGCCAGCAGTGAGTCTGGGCTCCTGAACACTGAAGCTTTCTTT
TRBJ2-7 | TRBV7-3 | - | - | CASSLKDGYEQYF | TGTGCCAGCAGCTTAAAGGACGGCTACGAGCAGTACTTC
TRBJ2-7 | TRBV12-5 | - | - | CASHQTRLLCEQYF | TGTGCTAGTCACCAGACGCGATTGTTATGCGAGCAGTACTTC
TRBJ1-3 | TRBV2 | - | - | CASSESQDISGNTIYF | TGTGCCAGCAGTGAATCCCAGGACATCTCTGGAAACACCATATATTTT
TRBJ1-2 | TRBV5-7 | - | TRBD1 | CASSGTGQNGNYGYTF | TGTGCCAGCAGCGGGACGGGACAGAATGGAAACTATGGCTACACCTTC
TRBJ2-5 | TRBV28 | - | TRBD2 | CASSVGTSGGGETQYF | TGTGCCAGCAGTGTCGGGACTAGCGGGGGGGGAGAGACCCAGTACTTC
TRBJ1-4 | TRBV28 | - | TRBD1 | CASRSGGQNEKLFF | TGTGCCAGCAGGTCGGGGGGACAGAATGAAAAACTGTTTTTT
TRBJ2-3 | TRBV4-2 | - | - | CASSQEENAAGYTQYF | TGTGCCAGCAGCCAAGAAGAAAACGCGGCAGGGTATACGCAGTATTTT
TRBJ1-1 | TRBV5-1 | - | TRBD1 | CASSLTGGYQGDTEAFF | TGCGCCAGCAGCCTGACAGGGGGATATCAGGGAGACACTGAAGCTTTCTTT
TRBJ2-5 | TRBV2 | many | TRBD1 | CASSADRLETQYF | TGTGCCAGCAGTGCGGACAGGCTAGAGACCCAGTACTTC
TRBJ1-4 | TRBV7-2 | few | TRBD1 | CASSRDRPDEKLFF | TGTGCCAGCAGCCGGGACAGGCCTGATGAAAAACTGTTTTTT
TRBJ2-7 | TRBV7-2 | - | TRBD2 | CASSAQQGLAEHEQYF | TGTGCCAGCAGCGCCCAACAGGGACTAGCCGAGCACGAGCAGTACTTC
TRBJ2-4 | TRBV14 | - | - | CASSQEGVSIQYF | TGTGCCAGCAGCCAAGAGGGGGTTTCGATTCAGTACTTC
TRBJ1-5 | TRBV7-3 | - | TRBD1 | CASSTGTGGPQHF | TGTGCCAGCAGCACCGGGACAGGTGGGCCCCAGCATTTT
TRBJ1-4 | TRBV7-6 | - | - | CASSSSGRTHEKLFF | TGTGCCAGCAGCTCCTCAGGAAGGACCCATGAAAAACTGTTTTTT
TRBJ1-2 | TRBV29-1 | few | TRBD1 | CSVSSDRARTKNYGYTF | TGCAGCGTTTCCTCCGACAGGGCGCGCACGAAAAACTATGGCTACACCTTC
TRBJ1-1 | TRBV4-3 | once | - | CASSQEGWNTEAFF | TGCGCCAGCAGCCAGGAGGGGTGGAACACTGAAGCTTTCTTT